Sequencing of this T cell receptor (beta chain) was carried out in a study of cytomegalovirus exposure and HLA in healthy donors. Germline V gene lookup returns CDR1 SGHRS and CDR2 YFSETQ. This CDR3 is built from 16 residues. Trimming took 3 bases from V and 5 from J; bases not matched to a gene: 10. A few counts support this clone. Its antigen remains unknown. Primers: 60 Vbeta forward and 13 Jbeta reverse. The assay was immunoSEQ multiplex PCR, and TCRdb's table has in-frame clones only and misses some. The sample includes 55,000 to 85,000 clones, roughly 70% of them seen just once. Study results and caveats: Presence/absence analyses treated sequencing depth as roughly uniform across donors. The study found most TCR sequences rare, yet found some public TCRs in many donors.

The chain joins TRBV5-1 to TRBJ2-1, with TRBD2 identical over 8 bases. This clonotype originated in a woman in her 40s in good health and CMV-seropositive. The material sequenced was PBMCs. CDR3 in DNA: TGCGCCAGCAGCTCTGGGGGCGGGGGGCGTCACAATGAGCAGTTCTTC. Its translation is CASSSGGGGRHNEQFF.